This TCR beta chain was identified during a study of vaccination effects on CD4 cells after COVID-19. At the level of the study: The median interval between the second dose and post-vaccine sampling was 72 days.

Study-wide results and caveats: Limitations: small convalescent group and missing early post-infection timepoints.

Worth noting for this clone: Its antigen is not known.

TCRdb's copy holds only in-frame clones and misses some; the assay was immunoSEQ multiplex PCR. The sample has 67,000 or so clones; about 81% are singletons. With 1 base removed from V and 1 base from J, the gap between germline ends came to 7 bases. CDR3 length: 14 amino acids. Germline CDR1 and CDR2: MNHNS and SASEGT. Antigen-specific CD4+ T cells were first expanded with viral peptide pools by the ViraFEST assay and only then sequenced. Following 10 days of culture, CD4+ T cells were isolated. Each person got two doses of an mRNA SARS-CoV-2 vaccine, BNT162b2 or mRNA-1273. Absence of prior SARS-CoV-2 infection characterized the vaccine recipients, who showed negative nucleocapsid antibodies. Researchers swapped half the medium for IL-2 medium on both days 3 and 7.

The sequence was obtained from a human donor who received a COVID-19 vaccine. Material: CD4+ T cells from PBMCs cultured with HCoV-229E spike peptides, obtained after COVID-19 vaccination. The rearrangement uses TRBV6-1 and TRBJ1-1; D unclear. The CDR3 coding sequence is TGTGCCAGCAGTGAAGGGCCGACGAACACTGAAGCTTTCTTT. Translating gives CASSEGPTNTEAFF.